One sample yielded the 10 T cell receptor beta chains listed below, sequenced in a study of blood T cells in healthy people across ages. A second PCR, run for about 6 to 12 cycles, used a sample-barcoded 5' primer plus a J-beta primer mix. TCRdb recomputed calls from the 5' RACE reads with MiXCR, one row per CDR3 protein. The repertoire holds 1.4 million or so distinct CDR3 sequences, with approximately 39% as singletons. The sample taken for sequencing was blood. These receptors were collected from a woman younger than 35 in good health.

This clonotype appeared a few times. The chain joins TRBV12-3 or TRBV12-4 to TRBJ2-3; no reliable D call. CDR3 length: 14 amino acids. V was clipped by 4 bases and J by 5 bases, with 13 bases between them. CDR3 bases: TGTGCCAGCAGTTCGTTCGGGTTTATAGATACGCAGTATTTT. This encodes CASSSFGFIDTQYF.

V is TRBV7-2 and J is TRBJ2-7; no definite D call. Between the trimmed V and J ends, which lost 4 bases and 5 bases, there was a span of 9 bases. Germline CDR1 SGHTA, CDR2 FQGNSA. This CDR3 comprises 12 residues. CDR3 sequence (DNA): TGTGCCAGCAGCTGGCGCAGCGACGAGCAGTACTTC. Translated, it gives CASSWRSDEQYF.

The J gene is TRBJ2-1, the V gene TRBV12-3 or TRBV12-4; TRBD1 matches 10 bases. This CDR3 spans 16 amino acids. J was trimmed by 4 bases and V by 7 bases; bases with no gene match: 10. The CDR3: CASMFGTGVGYNEQFF. DNA for the CDR3: TGTGCCAGCATGTTTGGGACAGGGGTTGGTTACAATGAGCAGTTCTTC.

This clonotype was observed a few times. The chain employs TRBV6-2 or TRBV6-3 and TRBJ1-6; D call uncertain. CDR1 is MNHEY and CDR2 is SVGEGT in the germline V gene. The ends were cut back, 9 bases at V and 7 bases at J, with 25 bases in the middle. The CDR3 runs 17 residues. The CDR3 reads CASLTNRGLAGNSPLHF. DNA for the CDR3: TGTGCCAGTTTGACAAACCGAGGACTCGCAGGAAATTCACCCCTCCACTTT.

The chain recombines TRBV4-2 with TRBJ1-1; unclear D gene. The length of the CDR3 is 15 residues. V was clipped by 5 bases and J by 1 base, with 14 bases between them. Germline-derived CDR1 and CDR2 are LGHNA and YNFKEQ. The CDR3 is CASSFRTVKNTEAFF. The CDR3 DNA reads TGTGCCAGCAGCTTCCGGACCGTAAAGAACACTGAAGCTTTCTTT.

This clonotype has only a few counts. The CDR3 sequence is CASSHLVRNFGNEQFF. CDR3 sequence (DNA): TGTGCCAGCAGCCACCTTGTGAGGAATTTTGGTAATGAGCAGTTCTTC. J is TRBJ2-1 and V is TRBV7-9; D is ambiguous. V was shortened by 5 bases and J by 7 bases, with 21 bases between the two germline ends. CDR3 length: 16 amino acids. The germline V gene has CDR1 SEHNR and CDR2 FQNEAQ (reference sequence).

The rearrangement joins TRBV14 to TRBJ2-1; TRBD2 matches 15 bases. This CDR3 is built from 18 residues. Germline V gene lookup returns CDR1 SGHDN and CDR2 FVKESK. V lost 4 bases, J lost 4 bases, and 8 bases stayed unmatched. The CDR3 DNA is TGTGCCAGCAGCCGGACCGGGACTAGCGGGGGGAGGTACAATGAGCAGTTCTTC. This gives the protein CASSRTGTSGGRYNEQFF. The full variable domain, rest sourced from reference TRBV14 and TRBJ2-1, is EAGVTQFPSHSVIEKGQTVTLRCDPISGHDNLYWYRRVMGKEIKFLLHFVKESKQDESGMPNNRFLAERTGGTYSTLKVQPAELEDSGVYFCASSRTGTSGGRYNEQFFGPGTRLTVL.

The chain is built from TRBV20-1 and TRBJ2-3, with 9 bases identical to TRBD2. This CDR3 is 13 amino acids long. J gave up 3 bases and V 7 bases, and 5 bases lay outside the gene matches. In germline, CDR1 is DFQATT, CDR2 SNEGSKA (reference sequence). The DNA for the CDR3 is TGCAGTGGGATTAGCGGGGGAACAGATACGCAGTATTTT. It translates to CSGISGGTDTQYF.

The chain is built from TRBV14 and TRBJ2-2; 8 nucleotides line up with TRBD1. V trimming: 3 bases; J trimming: 4 bases; junction bases outside the gene matches: 10. CDR3 length equals 17 residues. Looked up from germline, CDR1 is SGHDN and CDR2 is FVKESK. The CDR3 DNA follows: TGTGCCAGCAGCCATATATTACACAGGGGGAGCACCGGGGAGCTGTTTTTT. As protein: CASSHILHRGSTGELFF.

In this sample, this clonotype turned up a few times. V is TRBV27 and J is TRBJ2-7; either TRBD1 or TRBD2 may supply D (5 bases each). Looked up from germline, CDR1 is MNHEY and CDR2 is SMNVEV (reference sequence). The CDR3 consists of 13 residues. Trimming stripped 6 bases from V and 6 bases from J, with 15 bases between. CDR3 sequence (DNA): TGTGCCAGCAGCCAAGCCCGGGACGCCGAGCAGTACTTC. Its translation is CASSQARDAEQYF.